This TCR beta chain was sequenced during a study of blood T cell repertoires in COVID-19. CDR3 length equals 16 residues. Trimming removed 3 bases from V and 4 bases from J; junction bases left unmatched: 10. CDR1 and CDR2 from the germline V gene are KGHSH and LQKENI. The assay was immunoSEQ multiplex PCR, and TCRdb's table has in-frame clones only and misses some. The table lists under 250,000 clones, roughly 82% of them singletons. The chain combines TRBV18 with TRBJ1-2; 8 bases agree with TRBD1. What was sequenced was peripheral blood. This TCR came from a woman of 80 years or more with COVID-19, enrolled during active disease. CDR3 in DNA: TGTGCCAGCTCACCTCTGACAGGGGAGTCGTCCTATGGCTACACCTTC. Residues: CASSPLTGESSYGYTF.